This TCR beta chain was recorded in a study of blood T cell repertoires in COVID-19. Original processing notes: Amplification of reference gene primers was used by the study to estimate nucleated cell counts. The protocol was immunoSEQ multiplex PCR, while the TCRdb copy is restricted to in-frame clones and leaves out a portion. The V and J calls and clone size are taken from that table; D and trimming were inferred from the DNA. This sample has hundreds of thousands of clones, with approximately 80% found just once. The CDR3 consists of 16 residues. Germline V gives CDR1 MNHEY, CDR2 SVGAGI. The germline V and J ends were trimmed by 0 bases and 0 bases, with 10 bases remaining between them.

This chain joins TRBV6-5 and TRBJ2-3; D is unresolved. The sequence derives from a woman older than 75 with acute or convalescent COVID-19. What was sequenced was peripheral blood. For the CDR3, the DNA is TGTGCCAGCAGTTACTCGGGCAGTTCTAGCACAGATACGCAGTATTTT. It encodes CASSYSGSSSTDTQYF.